What follows is one T cell receptor beta chain and its context. Trimming took off 1 base at V and 5 bases at J, with 17 bases between the two ends. Germline V gene data show CDR1 as MGHRA and CDR2 as YSYEKL. The CDR3 contains 17 residues. Ages ranged from about 18 to 90 years, with residence in around 24 US areas. Cohort placement rested on clinical history that participants reported themselves. TCRdb keeps only in-frame clones here, not all; method: immunoSEQ multiplex PCR. The sample lists roughly 400,000 clones, nearly 90% seen once, with approximately 2.1% in the top ten. These data come from a study of blood T cell repertoires in COVID-19. Study context: COVID-19 samples collected from the United States, Italy and Spain covered acute and convalescent phases. Nucleic acid was either cDNA or gDNA, and it came from T cells, B-cell-depleted T cells, or PBMCs.

The chain carries TRBV4-1 and TRBJ1-4; no clear D gene. This clonotype was sampled from a woman aged 35 to 49 with acute COVID-19. The source material was PBMCs or T cells enriched from blood (not recorded which). CDR3 nucleotides: TGCGCCAGCAGCCAAGGCAGATCGGGTTACGGAAATGAAAAACTGTTTTTT. This sequence encodes CASSQGRSGYGNEKLFF.